A single sample is the source of the 4 T cell receptor beta chains below, sequenced in a study of control samples from healthy donors and cancer patients. The data were produced by immunoSEQ multiplex PCR, yet TCRdb's version contains in-frame clones alone and is incomplete. The top ten clones hold roughly 10% of a sample with about 84,000 clones, approximately 82% of them seen once. The sequencing sample was made of PBMCs. These TCRs come from a man between 60 and 75 years old with head and neck cancer.

This chain links TRBV15 with TRBJ2-5, with D possibly being TRBD1 (5 bases). Germline loops: CDR1 LNHNV, CDR2 YYDKDF (reference sequence). Trimming cost V 5 bases and J 4 bases, with 11 bases left between them. There are 13 residues in the CDR3. Here the CDR3 DNA reads TGTGCCACCAGCCCCAGGGCACGAGAGACCCAGTACTTC. As protein: CATSPRARETQYF.

This clone showed up just once. This chain uses TRBV10-2 with TRBJ1-1; D is uncertain. CDR3 length: 13 residues. With 8 bases removed from V and 1 base from J, the gap between germline ends came to 11 bases. Per germline, CDR1 WSHSY and CDR2 SAAADI. The CDR3 is CASSFQENTEAFF. In DNA, the CDR3 is TGCGCCAGCTCGTTCCAGGAGAACACTGAAGCTTTCTTT.

CDR3 DNA: TGCGCCAGCAGCTTATTCGGTGGCAGGGGGTCGTCCACTGAAGCTTTCTTT. Translating gives CASSLFGGRGSSTEAFF. The chain uses TRBV5-1 and TRBJ1-1, with TRBD1 matching 7 bases. This CDR3 has 17 amino acids. The germline CDR1 and CDR2 sequences are SGHRS and YFSETQ. Trimming removed 2 bases from V and 4 bases from J; junction bases left unmatched: 14.

The genes are TRBV6-5 and TRBJ2-1; 9 nucleotides align to TRBD2. V gave up 4 bases and J gave up 2 bases; unmatched junction bases: 3. The CDR3 loop spans 15 amino acids. Germline V CDR1 and CDR2: MNHEY, SVGAGI. The CDR3 DNA reads TGTGCCAGCAGTTTAGCGGGAGTGCCCTACAATGAGCAGTTCTTC. This gives the protein CASSLAGVPYNEQFF.